The T cell receptor beta chain under discussion was sequenced for a study of T-cell memory formation after mild COVID-19. TCRalpha and TCRbeta libraries used 5'RACE with constant-segment primers and UMIs. TCRdb processed the 5' RACE reads anew with MiXCR; each CDR3 protein has one entry. Counted here are fewer than 550,000 distinct CDR3 sequences, 20% occurring once; the ten biggest clones make up around 8.4%. In its sample, this clonotype was seen a few times. Germline-derived CDR1 and CDR2 are SEHNR and FQNEAQ (reference sequence). V lost 6 bases to trimming and J lost 3 bases, with 8 bases between them. This CDR3 comprises 12 residues.

The genes are TRBV7-9 and TRBJ2-5; D call uncertain. Sequenced: PBMCs or a T cell subset sorted from them (not recorded which). The TCR originated in an adult woman who had mild COVID-19 (a few samples of this study predate the infection). Cell type and time point are not known. The CDR3 DNA reads TGTGCCAGCAGTCGGGCTGAAGAGACCCAGTACTTC. This gives the protein CASSRAEETQYF.